Sequencing of this T cell receptor (beta chain) was carried out in a study of CD8 T cells in ankylosing spondylitis. TCRdb independently ran MiXCR on the 5' RACE reads; one entry per CDR3 protein. The table shows 150,000 to 250,000 distinct CDR3 sequences, with roughly 13% occurring only once. This receptor was taken from a male donor with ankylosing spondylitis or in good health (not recorded which). Sequencing was performed on blood, either unsorted or a sorted T cell fraction (not recorded which).

The CDR3 nucleotides are TGTGCCATGAGCCCTGGGCTAGGGGTCGGTGAGCAGTACTTC. As protein: CAMSPGLGVGEQYF. The rearrangement joins TRBV4-2 to TRBJ2-7, with D tentatively TRBD1 (5 bases). CDR3 size: 14 residues. The germline V gene encodes CDR1 LGHNA and CDR2 YNFKEQ. V was clipped by 10 bases and J by 7 bases, with 23 bases between them.